Listed below are T cell receptor beta chains from one sample, sequenced in a study of T cell responses to AZD1222 COVID-19 vaccine. Only in-frame clones appear in the TCRdb table, and some are missing; sequencing was by immunoSEQ multiplex PCR. The sample contains 150,000 to 200,000 clones, around 89% of which appear only once. The material sequenced was peripheral blood, taken on day 0 of AZD1222 vaccination. The receptors shown here come from an adult in good health. The CDR3 runs from the conserved cysteine through the conserved F or W. The D gene is left open where the match is weak. Only part of the rows carry a size: once, few, many, or a class if the clone is expanded.

V gene	J gene	clone size	D gene	CDR3 DNA	CDR3 protein
TRBV11-3	TRBJ1-2	few	NA	TGTGCCAGCAGAGGACGGCCTTATGGCTACACCTTC	CASRGRPYGYTF
TRBV6-2/TRBV6-3	TRBJ1-4	NA	NA	TGTGCCAGCAGTTACTCGACCCCCGCTGAAGGTGAAAAACTGTTTTTT	CASSYSTPAEGEKLFF
TRBV28	TRBJ1-6	NA	NA	TGTGCCAGCAGGGACGGACGGAATTCACCCCTCCACTTT	CASRDGRNSPLHF
TRBV28	TRBJ1-5	NA	TRBD1	TGTGCCAGCAGGAAAGGGTCAACAGGGGGAAATCAGCCCCAGCATTTT	CASRKGSTGGNQPQHF
TRBV5-1	TRBJ2-1	NA	TRBD2	TGCGCCAGCAGCATCGGACTAGCGGGAGGGAACCAGTTCTTC	CASSIGLAGGNQFF
TRBV27	TRBJ2-7	NA	NA	TGTGCCAGCAGTCTTTTAGGGGCGGGTTCGGTTTACGAGCAGTACTTC	CASSLLGAGSVYEQYF
TRBV30	TRBJ1-5	NA	TRBD1	TGTGCCTGGAGTTCGACAGGGAATCAGCCCCAGCATTTT	CAWSSTGNQPQHF
TRBV30	TRBJ2-1	NA	TRBD2	TGTGCCTGGAGTGCTGGTCTAGCGGCCGGCAATGAGCAGTTCTTC	CAWSAGLAAGNEQFF
TRBV5-8	TRBJ1-5	NA	TRBD1	TGTGCCATTACACAGGGGCCCCAATTCAATCAGCCCCAGCATTTT	CAITQGPQFNQPQHF
TRBV19	TRBJ1-5	NA	NA	TGTGCCAGTAAAGGGGGGACGAGCAATCAGCCCCAGCATTTT	CASKGGTSNQPQHF
TRBV10-3	TRBJ1-2	NA	TRBD1	TGTGCCATCAGTATGGGACAGGGGGCGAATGGTAACTATGGCTACACCTTC	CAISMGQGANGNYGYTF
TRBV7-8	TRBJ1-1	few	NA	TGTGCCAGCAGCAACAGGAGTCCCGTTGAAGCTTTCTTT	CASSNRSPVEAFF
TRBV18	TRBJ2-1	NA	NA	TGTGCCAGCTCACCATTCTCAGGGACGAGCTCCTACAATGAGCAGTTCTTC	CASSPFSGTSSYNEQFF
TRBV30	TRBJ1-2	NA	TRBD1	TGTGCCTGGGGTCGGGACAGGGTTGGCTACACCTTC	CAWGRDRVGYTF
TRBV9	TRBJ1-4	NA	TRBD1	TGTGCCAGCAGCGTAGGGCAGGGGGTGTCTCCTAATGAAAAACTGTTTTTT	CASSVGQGVSPNEKLFF
TRBV6-1	TRBJ2-2	NA	NA	TGTGCCAGCAGTGAGGGAATGGGCCGGGAGCTGTTTTTT	CASSEGMGRELFF
TRBV7-8	TRBJ1-5	NA	NA	TGTGCCAGCAGCCCTCCCAATCAGCCCCAGCATTTT	CASSPPNQPQHF